Listed here are 19 T cell receptor beta chains from one sample, sequenced in a study of OX40 agonist ivuxolimab in advanced cancers. Profiling relied on immunoSEQ multiplex PCR, and the TCRdb table lists in-frame clones only, not all of them. The sample holds tens of thousands of clones, 80% to 95% seen once. This specimen consisted of CD4+ or CD8+ T cells sorted from blood, obtained in a trial of the OX40 agonist ivuxolimab. Receptors originate from an adult with an advanced solid tumor such as melanoma, head and neck, liver or kidney cancer.

This rearrangement joins TRBV5-6 to TRBJ2-5; D unresolved. Germline lookup yields CDR1 SGHDT and CDR2 YYEEEE. This CDR3 is 13 amino acids long. V was trimmed by 1 base and J by 5 bases, leaving 9 bases between them. This CDR3 is CASSLQFRETQYF. In DNA, the CDR3 is TGTGCCAGCAGCTTGCAGTTTCGGGAGACCCAGTACTTC. Combining the CDR3 with reference TRBV5-6 and TRBJ2-5 gives the whole variable domain DAGVTQSPTHLIKTRGQQVTLRCSPKSGHDTVSWYQQALGQGPQFIFQYYEEEERQRGNFPDRFSGHQFPNYSSELNVNALLLGDSALYLCASSLQFRETQYFGPGTRLLVL.

CDR3 protein: CASSLHRTSSSYEQYF. The CDR3 DNA follows: TGTGCCAGCAGTCTTCACAGGACTTCTAGCTCCTACGAGCAGTACTTC. The chain couples TRBV27 to TRBJ2-7; D is possibly TRBD1 or TRBD2 (5 bases each). Looked up from germline, CDR1 is MNHEY and CDR2 is SMNVEV (reference sequence). Trimming shortened V by 5 bases and J by 0 bases, and 17 bases separated the two germline ends. The CDR3 is made up of 16 amino acids.

The chain links TRBV2 to TRBJ2-1, with a tentative D call TRBD1 (5 bases). Trimming pared 3 bases from V and 4 bases from J, leaving 10 bases between. The CDR3 length is 14 residues. CDR1 is SNHLY and CDR2 is FYNNEI in the germline V gene. The CDR3 region has the DNA TGTGCCAGCAGTGATTGGGGCGCTTACAATGAGCAGTTCTTC. It translates to CASSDWGAYNEQFF.

This rearrangement joins TRBV6-5 to TRBJ2-3; D is perhaps TRBD2 (7 bases). The CDR3 loop spans 15 amino acids. Germline V CDR1 and CDR2: MNHEY, SVGAGI. The germline V and J ends were trimmed by 3 bases and 4 bases, with 14 bases remaining between them. CDR3 sequence: CASSYGGATADTQYF. The CDR3 DNA reads as TGTGCCAGCAGTTATGGGGGGGCTACGGCAGATACGCAGTATTTT.

The chain recombines TRBV5-1 with TRBJ2-4; D ambiguous. The CDR3 is made up of 17 amino acids. The germline V and J ends were trimmed by 2 bases and 0 bases, with 15 bases remaining between them. Per the germline V gene, CDR1 is SGHRS and CDR2 is YFSETQ. The CDR3 nucleotides read TGCGCCAGCAGCTTTTGGGAACCGGACCCAGCCAAAAACATTCAGTACTTC. It specifies CASSFWEPDPAKNIQYF.

The chain carries TRBV4-1 and TRBJ2-1; TRBD2 is a possible D gene (6 bases). CDR1 and CDR2 (germline): MGHRA, YSYEKL. V was clipped by 0 bases and J by 0 bases, with 9 bases between them. This CDR3 contains 16 residues. This CDR3 is CASSQDGGSSYNEQFF. The CDR3 region has the DNA TGCGCCAGCAGCCAAGATGGGGGGAGCTCCTACAATGAGCAGTTCTTC.

This chain links TRBV7-6 with TRBJ2-7; D is undetermined. The CDR3 extends over 14 amino acids. Germline CDR1 SGHVS, CDR2 FNYEAQ. V was cut by 1 base and J by 0 bases, with 7 bases left in between. The CDR3 sequence: CASSLGADSYEQYF. The DNA of the CDR3 is TGTGCCAGCAGCTTAGGTGCGGACTCCTACGAGCAGTACTTC.

This chain links TRBV30 with TRBJ2-5; 7 bases fit TRBD1. From germline, CDR1 is GTSNPN and CDR2 SVGIG (reference sequence). Trimming took 2 bases from V and 0 from J; bases not matched to a gene: 6. The CDR3 runs 15 residues. DNA of the CDR3: TGTGCCTGGAGTTCGACAGGGACCCACCAAGAGACCCAGTACTTC. Protein sequence: CAWSSTGTHQETQYF.

This chain joins TRBV4-1 and TRBJ2-7, with D uncertain. The CDR3 totals 14 residues. The ends were cut back, 4 bases at V and 5 bases at J, with 15 bases in the middle. Germline V gene sequence: CDR1 MGHRA, CDR2 YSYEKL. The CDR3 DNA sequence: TGCGCCAGCAGCCGTATCCCGGGTGAGGACGAGCAGTACTTC. This sequence encodes CASSRIPGEDEQYF.

The chain is built from TRBV6-1 and TRBJ1-3, with 7 bases identical to TRBD1. The germline V gene encodes CDR1 MNHNS and CDR2 SASEGT. This CDR3 contains 15 residues. The ends lost 2 bases at V and 2 bases at J; junction bases unmatched: 3. CDR3: CASSEPGTAGNTIYF. DNA of the CDR3: TGTGCCAGCAGTGAACCCGGGACAGCTGGAAACACCATATATTTT.

J is TRBJ1-5 and V is TRBV7-6; no clear D gene. Germline values: CDR1 SGHVS, CDR2 FNYEAQ. Trimming pared 4 bases from V and 3 bases from J, leaving 22 bases between. CDR3 length: 18 amino acids. CDR3 DNA: TGTGCCAGCAGCTCCGTAGCTAGCCCGGGTCCAACCAATCAGCCCCAGCATTTT. Protein product: CASSSVASPGPTNQPQHF.

The chain links TRBV5-1 to TRBJ2-7; no clear D gene. The CDR3 is 13 amino acids. Germline values: CDR1 SGHRS, CDR2 YFSETQ. V dropped 7 bases and J dropped 0 bases, with 11 bases sitting between them. The CDR3 DNA follows: TGCGCCAGCGGTGATATAAACTCCTACGAGCAGTACTTC. This translates into CASGDINSYEQYF.

The chain recombines TRBV5-4 with TRBJ2-7; TRBD1 matches 9 bases. CDR3 length: 14 residues. CDR1 SGHNT and CDR2 YYREEE come from the germline V gene (reference sequence). J lost 2 bases, V lost 4 bases, and 4 bases had no gene match. The DNA of the CDR3 is TGTGCCAGCAGCCCGGACAGGGGCACCTACGAGCAGTACTTC. It is translated as CASSPDRGTYEQYF.

This clone was recorded only once. V is TRBV10-1 and J is TRBJ2-7, with 7 bases identical to TRBD1. V shed 4 bases and J 2 bases; nucleotides not matched to a gene: 5. The CDR3 is 14 amino acids. CDR1 WNHNN and CDR2 SYGVQD come from the germline V gene (reference sequence). CDR3 amino acids: CASSARDSTYEQYF. The CDR3 region has the DNA TGCGCCAGCAGTGCCAGGGACAGTACCTACGAGCAGTACTTC.

The J gene is TRBJ2-1, the V gene TRBV6-6, with D tentatively TRBD2 (7 bases). Trimming removed 6 bases at V and 5 bases at J, with 20 bases between. The CDR3 loop spans 16 amino acids. CDR1 MNHNY and CDR2 SVGAGI come from the germline V gene (reference sequence). The CDR3 sequence is CASRTRIGGGNNEQFF. DNA for the CDR3: TGTGCCAGCAGAACCCGAATTGGGGGGGGCAACAATGAGCAGTTCTTC.

The chain uses TRBV6-1 and TRBJ2-7, with D perhaps TRBD2 (7 bases). The CDR3 contains 15 residues. In germline, CDR1 is MNHNS, CDR2 SASEGT. Trimming removed 8 bases from V and 3 bases from J, with 20 bases in between. This CDR3 reads CASSDPREGDYEQYF. CDR3 coding DNA: TGTGCCAGCTCCGATCCGAGGGAGGGGGACTACGAGCAGTACTTC.

CDR3 loop: CASSSLAGAQETQYF. The CDR3, as DNA: TGTGCCAGCAGTTCTCTAGCGGGGGCTCAAGAGACCCAGTACTTC. The chain carries TRBV27 and TRBJ2-5; 10 nucleotides agree with TRBD2. This CDR3 is built from 15 residues. Per germline, CDR1 MNHEY and CDR2 SMNVEV (reference sequence). Trimming cost V 4 bases and J 2 bases; bases outside gene matches: 4.

This rearrangement joins TRBV7-9 to TRBJ1-1; D unclear. V was cut by 3 bases and J by 0 bases, with 5 bases left in between. CDR1 and CDR2 (germline): SEHNR, FQNEAQ (reference sequence). There are 13 residues in the CDR3. The chain's CDR3 is CASSFQVNTEAFF. The CDR3 region has the DNA TGTGCCAGCAGCTTTCAGGTGAACACTGAAGCTTTCTTT. Filled out from reference TRBV7-9 and TRBJ1-1, the complete variable domain reads DTGVSQNPRHKITKRGQNVTFRCDPISEHNRLYWYRQTLGQGPEFLTYFQNEAQLEKSRLLSDRFSAERPKGSFSTLEIQRTEQGDSAMYLCASSFQVNTEAFFGQGTRLTVV.

The chain has TRBV19 and TRBJ2-7; D possibly uses TRBD1 or TRBD2 (5 bases each). CDR1 LNHDA and CDR2 SQIVND come from the germline V gene (reference sequence). Trimming left V 6 bases short and J 2 bases short, with 11 bases between. The CDR3 is 13 residues long. The CDR3 bases are TGTGCCAGTAGCTGGGACGGAGCCTACGAGCAGTACTTC. Protein: CASSWDGAYEQYF. The full variable domain, its missing parts supplied by reference TRBV19 and TRBJ2-7, is DGGITQSPKYLFRKEGQNVTLSCEQNLNHDAMYWYRQDPGQGLRLIYYSQIVNDFQKGDIAEGYSVSREKKESFPLTVTSAQKNPTAFYLCASSWDGAYEQYFGPGTRLTVT.